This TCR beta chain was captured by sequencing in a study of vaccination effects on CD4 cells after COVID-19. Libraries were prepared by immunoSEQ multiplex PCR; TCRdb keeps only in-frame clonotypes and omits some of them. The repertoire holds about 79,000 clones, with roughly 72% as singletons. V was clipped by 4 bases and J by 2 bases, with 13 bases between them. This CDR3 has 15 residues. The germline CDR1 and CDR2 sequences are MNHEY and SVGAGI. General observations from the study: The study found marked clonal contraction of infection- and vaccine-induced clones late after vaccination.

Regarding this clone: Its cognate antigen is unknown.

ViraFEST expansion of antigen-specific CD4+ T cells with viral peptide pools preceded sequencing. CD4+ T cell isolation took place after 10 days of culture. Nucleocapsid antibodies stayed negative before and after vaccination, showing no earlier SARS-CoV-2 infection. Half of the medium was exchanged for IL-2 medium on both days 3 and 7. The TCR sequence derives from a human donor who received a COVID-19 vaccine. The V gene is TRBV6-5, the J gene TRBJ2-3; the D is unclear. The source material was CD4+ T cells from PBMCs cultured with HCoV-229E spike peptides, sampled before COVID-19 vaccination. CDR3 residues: CASSSIGRVTDTQYF. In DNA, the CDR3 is TGTGCCAGCAGTTCCATCGGCCGGGTCACAGATACGCAGTATTTT.